Listed below are T cell receptor beta chains from one sample, sequenced in a study of blood T cell repertoires in COVID-19. Assay: immunoSEQ multiplex PCR; the TCRdb copy retains only in-frame clones and omits some. This table holds 300,000 to 350,000 clones, roughly 85% found once. Specimen: PBMCs or T cells enriched from blood (not recorded which). All receptors derive from a man aged 25-40 years who had recovered from COVID-19. The CDR3 runs from the conserved cysteine through the conserved F or W.

V: TRBV5-6; J: TRBJ2-7; CDR3: CASSLGRGISSYEQYF
V: TRBV5-4; J: TRBJ2-5; CDR3: CASSLGTGETQYF
V: TRBV20-1; J: TRBJ2-5; CDR3: CSASPGTSVQETQYF
V: TRBV2; J: TRBJ2-5; CDR3: CASRQGQGAETQYF
V: TRBV6-4; J: TRBJ2-3; CDR3: CASSDLAGASEDTQYF
V: TRBV5-5; J: TRBJ1-6; CDR3: CASSEGGQGNSPLHF
V: TRBV5-5; J: TRBJ1-4; CDR3: CASSFGKGGEKLFF
V: TRBV27; J: TRBJ2-1; CDR3: CASSLGGWGGAHNEQFF
V: TRBV2; J: TRBJ1-5; CDR3: CASSVAGANQPQHF
V: TRBV24-1; J: TRBJ2-3; CDR3: CATSDQGAGTDTQYF
V: TRBV7-3; J: TRBJ2-1; CDR3: CASSPGQGSNEQFF
V: TRBV5-1; J: TRBJ1-1; CDR3: CASSLAGHSEAFF
V: TRBV3-1/TRBV3-2; J: TRBJ2-3; CDR3: CASSQGILSYLDTQYF
V: TRBV5-1; J: TRBJ2-6; CDR3: CASSLEAGGSGANVLTF
V: TRBV19; J: TRBJ2-7; CDR3: CASSPGQGLHEQYF
V: TRBV7-2; J: TRBJ1-1; CDR3: CASSIRGEAFF
V: TRBV5-1; J: TRBJ1-4; CDR3: CASSLSGTIGEKLFF
V: TRBV18; J: TRBJ1-2; CDR3: CASSPRTGQTSGYTF
V: TRBV24-1; J: TRBJ1-2; CDR3: CATSAAGGAGYTF
V: TRBV19; J: TRBJ2-7; CDR3: CASRDSGSYEQYF
V: TRBV12-3/TRBV12-4; J: TRBJ2-7; CDR3: CASSLRSNEQYF
V: TRBV5-1; J: TRBJ1-2; CDR3: CASSSGQGHYGYTF
V: TRBV6-2/TRBV6-3; J: TRBJ1-5; CDR3: CASSSQGAQPQHF
V: TRBV14; J: TRBJ2-7; CDR3: CASSQVQFYEQYF
V: TRBV7-2; J: TRBJ1-2; CDR3: CASSVLQGNYGYTF
V: TRBV4-3; J: TRBJ1-2; CDR3: CASSRTGPGYGYTF
V: TRBV9; J: TRBJ1-3; CDR3: CASSVGGLSGNTIYF
V: TRBV3-1/TRBV3-2; J: TRBJ2-3; CDR3: CASSQGPTSGGAINTQYF
V: TRBV7-9; J: TRBJ1-5; CDR3: CASSQNAGDQPQHF
V: TRBV5-4; J: TRBJ1-1; CDR3: CATSGTGNTEAFF
V: TRBV10-3; J: TRBJ2-7; CDR3: CAISDRSGGPKEQYF
V: TRBV27; J: TRBJ2-7; CDR3: CASSSPGQHTYEQYF
V: TRBV6-2/TRBV6-3; J: TRBJ1-5; CDR3: CASSYAPGNSNQPQHF
V: TRBV7-6; J: TRBJ1-6; CDR3: CASSLVAGGGYNSPLHF
V: TRBV3-1/TRBV3-2; J: TRBJ1-6; CDR3: CASSQDYRGHRTLHF
V: TRBV9; J: TRBJ2-5; CDR3: CASSPREAGGPDQETQYF
V: TRBV3-1/TRBV3-2; J: TRBJ1-3; CDR3: CASSATGNSGNTIYF
V: TRBV5-6; J: TRBJ1-3; CDR3: CASSLRDRGGGNTIYF
V: TRBV11-2; J: TRBJ1-2; CDR3: CASSPHTRDGYTF
V: TRBV5-5; J: TRBJ1-4; CDR3: CASSFDRGREKLFF
V: TRBV5-4; J: TRBJ2-2; CDR3: CASSRGGAFTGELFF
V: TRBV3-1/TRBV3-2; J: TRBJ2-7; CDR3: CASSQVSSYEQYF
V: TRBV19; J: TRBJ2-1; CDR3: CASSNRGRADEQFF
V: TRBV4-1; J: TRBJ2-1; CDR3: CASSRPGKRGGRNEQFF
V: TRBV4-1; J: TRBJ1-5; CDR3: CASSFSQQGAGNQPQHF
V: TRBV6-2/TRBV6-3; J: TRBJ1-2; CDR3: CASSDRGSGYGYTF
V: TRBV7-2; J: TRBJ2-5; CDR3: CASSSRGSRETQYF
V: TRBV3-1/TRBV3-2; J: TRBJ1-6; CDR3: CASSQQGGNSPLHF
V: TRBV11-3; J: TRBJ1-5; CDR3: CASSRLLKDQPQHF
V: TRBV7-3; J: TRBJ1-2; CDR3: CASSLQGSLLYGYTF
V: TRBV6-6; J: TRBJ2-3; CDR3: CASSYPPSDTQYF
V: TRBV30; J: TRBJ1-2; CDR3: CAWRPDLGTGSYGYTF
V: TRBV7-3; J: TRBJ1-1; CDR3: CASSVQGSTEAFF
V: TRBV10-1; J: TRBJ2-3; CDR3: CASSESLVVVDTQYF
V: TRBV7-3; J: TRBJ2-3; CDR3: CASRPGQGTDTQYF